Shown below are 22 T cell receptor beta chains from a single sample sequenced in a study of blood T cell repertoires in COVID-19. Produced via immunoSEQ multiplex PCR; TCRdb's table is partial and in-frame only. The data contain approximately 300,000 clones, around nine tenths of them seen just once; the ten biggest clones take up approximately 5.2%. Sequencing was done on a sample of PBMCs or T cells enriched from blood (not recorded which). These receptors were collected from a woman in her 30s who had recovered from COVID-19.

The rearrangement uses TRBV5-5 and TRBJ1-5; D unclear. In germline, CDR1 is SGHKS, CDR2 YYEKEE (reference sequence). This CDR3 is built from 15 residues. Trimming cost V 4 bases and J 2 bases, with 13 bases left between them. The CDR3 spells CASSAVPGGNQPQHF. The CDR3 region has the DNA TGTGCCAGCAGCGCGGTGCCCGGGGGCAATCAGCCCCAGCATTTT.

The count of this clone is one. DNA for the CDR3: TGTGCCAGCAGCTTAGTGGTGCCGGGCCAGGGGCCCCAGCATTTT. Translated: CASSLVVPGQGPQHF. The V and J genes are TRBV7-8 and TRBJ1-5, with D possibly TRBD1 on 5 matching bases. V was pared by 1 base and J by 9 bases, with 16 bases between. The germline V gene has CDR1 SGHVS and CDR2 FQNEAQ. The CDR3 runs 15 residues.

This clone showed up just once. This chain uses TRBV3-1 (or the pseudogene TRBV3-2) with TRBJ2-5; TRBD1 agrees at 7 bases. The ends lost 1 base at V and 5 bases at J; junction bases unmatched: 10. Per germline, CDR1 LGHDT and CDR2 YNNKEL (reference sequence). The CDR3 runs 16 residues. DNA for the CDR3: TGTGCCAGCAGCCAAGCCCCGGGACAGTTGGGGGAGACCCAGTACTTC. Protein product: CASSQAPGQLGETQYF.

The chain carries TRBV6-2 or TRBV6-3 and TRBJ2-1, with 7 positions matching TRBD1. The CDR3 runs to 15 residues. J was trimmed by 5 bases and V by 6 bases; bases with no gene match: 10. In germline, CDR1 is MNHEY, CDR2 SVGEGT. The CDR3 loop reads CASSSLGQPNNEQFF. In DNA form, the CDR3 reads TGTGCCAGCAGCTCCTTGGGACAGCCTAACAATGAGCAGTTCTTC.

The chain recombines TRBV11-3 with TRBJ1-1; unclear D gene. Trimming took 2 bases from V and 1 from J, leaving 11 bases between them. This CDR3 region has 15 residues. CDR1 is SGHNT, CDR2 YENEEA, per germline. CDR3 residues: CASSLLGIPNTEAFF. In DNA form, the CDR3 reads TGTGCCAGCAGCTTATTGGGCATACCGAACACTGAAGCTTTCTTT.

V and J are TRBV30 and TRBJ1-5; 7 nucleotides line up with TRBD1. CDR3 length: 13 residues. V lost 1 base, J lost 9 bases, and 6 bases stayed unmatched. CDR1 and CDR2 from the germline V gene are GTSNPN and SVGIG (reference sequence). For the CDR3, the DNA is TGTGCCTGGAGTGCAGGGGGTGACGGGCCCCAGCATTTT. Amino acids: CAWSAGGDGPQHF. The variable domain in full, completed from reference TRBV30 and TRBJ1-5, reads SQTIHQWPATLVQPVGSPLSLECTVEGTSNPNLYWYRQAAGRGLQLLFYSVGIGQISSEVPQNLSASRPQDRQFILSSKKLLLSDSGFYLCAWSAGGDGPQHFGDGTRLSIL.

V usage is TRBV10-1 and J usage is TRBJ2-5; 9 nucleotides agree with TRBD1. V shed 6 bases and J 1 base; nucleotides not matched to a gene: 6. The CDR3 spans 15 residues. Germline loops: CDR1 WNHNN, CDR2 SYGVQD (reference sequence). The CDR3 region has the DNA TGCGCCAGCAGCGCGGGACAGGGCCCCCAAGAGACCCAGTACTTC. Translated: CASSAGQGPQETQYF.

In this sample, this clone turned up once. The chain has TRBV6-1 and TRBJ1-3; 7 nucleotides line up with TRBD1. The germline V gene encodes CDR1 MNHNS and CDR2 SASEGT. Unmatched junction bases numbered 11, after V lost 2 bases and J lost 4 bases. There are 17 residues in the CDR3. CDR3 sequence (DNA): TGTGCCAGCAGTGAAACCCCGGGAGGGGGCAGGGGAAACACCATATATTTT. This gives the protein CASSETPGGGRGNTIYF.

This CDR3 is CASNGGSYDKNIQYF. The CDR3 nucleotides read TGTGCCTCAAACGGAGGCAGTTATGACAAAAACATTCAGTACTTC. This chain uses TRBV19 with TRBJ2-4; D is perhaps TRBD2 (5 bases). V was shortened by 11 bases and J by 3 bases, with 20 bases between the two germline ends. Per the germline V gene, CDR1 is LNHDA and CDR2 is SQIVND (reference sequence). There are 15 residues in the CDR3.

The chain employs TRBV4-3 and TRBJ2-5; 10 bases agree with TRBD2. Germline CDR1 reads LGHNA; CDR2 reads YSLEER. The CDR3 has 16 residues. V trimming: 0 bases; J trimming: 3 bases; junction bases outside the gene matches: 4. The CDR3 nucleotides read TGCGCCAGCAGCCAAGATTTCCTAGCGGGGGAAGAGACCCAGTACTTC. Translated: CASSQDFLAGEETQYF.

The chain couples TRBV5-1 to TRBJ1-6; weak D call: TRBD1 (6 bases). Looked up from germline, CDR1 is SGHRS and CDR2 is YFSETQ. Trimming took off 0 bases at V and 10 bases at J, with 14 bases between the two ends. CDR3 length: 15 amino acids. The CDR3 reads CASSLVAGAGSPLHF. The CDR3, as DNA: TGCGCCAGCAGCTTGGTGGCGGGGGCAGGGTCACCCCTCCACTTT. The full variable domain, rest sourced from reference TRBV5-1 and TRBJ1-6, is KAGVTQTPRYLIKTRGQQVTLSCSPISGHRSVSWYQQTPGQGLQFLFEYFSETQRNKGNFPGRFSGRQFSNSRSEMNVSTLELGDSALYLCASSLVAGAGSPLHFGNGTRLTVT.

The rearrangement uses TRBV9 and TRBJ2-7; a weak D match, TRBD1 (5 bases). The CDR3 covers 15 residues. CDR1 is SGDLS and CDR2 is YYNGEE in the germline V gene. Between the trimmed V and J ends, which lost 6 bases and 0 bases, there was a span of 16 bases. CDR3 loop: CASTPGWQGSYEQYF. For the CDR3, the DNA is TGTGCCAGCACCCCAGGGTGGCAGGGCTCCTACGAGCAGTACTTC.

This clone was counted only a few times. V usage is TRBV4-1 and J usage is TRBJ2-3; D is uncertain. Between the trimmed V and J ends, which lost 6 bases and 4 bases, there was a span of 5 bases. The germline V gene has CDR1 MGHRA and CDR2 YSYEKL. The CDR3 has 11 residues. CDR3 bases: TGCGCCAGCAGGTCTGCAGATACGCAGTATTTT. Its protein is CASRSADTQYF.

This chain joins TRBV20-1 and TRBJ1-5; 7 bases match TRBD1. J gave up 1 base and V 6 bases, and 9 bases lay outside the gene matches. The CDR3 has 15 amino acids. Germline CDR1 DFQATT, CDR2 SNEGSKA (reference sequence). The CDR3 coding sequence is TGCAGTGCGAGTACAGGGGTGGGGAGCAATCAGCCCCAGCATTTT. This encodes CSASTGVGSNQPQHF.

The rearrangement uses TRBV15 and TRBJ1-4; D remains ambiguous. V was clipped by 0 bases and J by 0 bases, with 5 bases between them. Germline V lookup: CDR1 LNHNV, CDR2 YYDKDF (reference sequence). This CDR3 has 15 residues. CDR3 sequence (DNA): TGTGCCACCAGCAGAGAGATAGCAACTAATGAAAAACTGTTTTTT. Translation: CATSREIATNEKLFF.

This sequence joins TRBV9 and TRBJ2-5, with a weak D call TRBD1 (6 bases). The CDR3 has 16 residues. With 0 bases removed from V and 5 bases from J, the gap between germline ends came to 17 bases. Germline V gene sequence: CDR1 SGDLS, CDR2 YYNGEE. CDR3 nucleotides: TGTGCCAGCAGCGTAGTCCCAGGGGCCTGGAAGGAGACCCAGTACTTC. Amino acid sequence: CASSVVPGAWKETQYF.

The CDR3 loop reads CASTQGARYGYTF. The CDR3 DNA follows: TGTGCCAGCACACAGGGGGCGCGCTATGGCTACACCTTC. V and J are TRBV2 and TRBJ1-2; 9 positions agree with TRBD1. Trimming took 7 bases from V and 4 from J; bases not matched to a gene: 4. Germline CDR1 is SNHLY and CDR2 is FYNNEI. The CDR3 extends over 13 amino acids. The full variable domain, its missing parts supplied by reference TRBV2 and TRBJ1-2, is EPEVTQTPSHQVTQMGQEVILRCVPISNHLYFYWYRQILGQKVEFLVSFYNNEISEKSEIFDDQFSVERPDGSNFTLKIRSTKLEDSAMYFCASTQGARYGYTFGSGTRLTVV.

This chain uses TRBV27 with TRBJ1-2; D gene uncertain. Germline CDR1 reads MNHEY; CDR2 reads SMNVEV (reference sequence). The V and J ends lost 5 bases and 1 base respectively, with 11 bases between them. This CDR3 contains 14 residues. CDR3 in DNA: TGTGCCAGCAGTCTAGCCGCCTTTAACTATGGCTACACCTTC. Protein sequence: CASSLAAFNYGYTF.

CDR3 nucleotide sequence: TGTGCCAGCAGCCGTAGGACGGGAGGGACTGAAGCTTTCTTT. Protein: CASSRRTGGTEAFF. The chain employs TRBV27 and TRBJ1-1, with D uncertain. The CDR3 is 14 amino acids. V lost 6 bases to trimming and J lost 5 bases, with 16 bases between them. Germline CDR1 MNHEY, CDR2 SMNVEV (reference sequence).

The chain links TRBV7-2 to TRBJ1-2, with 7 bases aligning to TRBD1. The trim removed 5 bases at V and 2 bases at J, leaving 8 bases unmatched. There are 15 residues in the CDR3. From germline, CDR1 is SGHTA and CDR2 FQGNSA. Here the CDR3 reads CASSLNSDRNYGYTF. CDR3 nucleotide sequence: TGTGCCAGCAGCCTGAATTCGGACAGGAACTATGGCTACACCTTC. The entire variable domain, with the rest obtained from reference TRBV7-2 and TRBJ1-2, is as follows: GAGVSQSPSNKVTEKGKDVELRCDPISGHTALYWYRQSLGQGLEFLIYFQGNSAPDKSGLPSDRFSAERTGGSVSTLTIQRTQQEDSAVYLCASSLNSDRNYGYTFGSGTRLTVV.

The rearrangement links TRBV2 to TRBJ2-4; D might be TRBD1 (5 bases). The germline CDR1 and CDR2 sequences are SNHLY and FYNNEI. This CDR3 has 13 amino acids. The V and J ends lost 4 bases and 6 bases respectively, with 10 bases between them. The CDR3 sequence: CASSGQQGNIQYF. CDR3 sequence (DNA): TGTGCCAGCAGTGGACAGCAGGGAAACATTCAGTACTTC.

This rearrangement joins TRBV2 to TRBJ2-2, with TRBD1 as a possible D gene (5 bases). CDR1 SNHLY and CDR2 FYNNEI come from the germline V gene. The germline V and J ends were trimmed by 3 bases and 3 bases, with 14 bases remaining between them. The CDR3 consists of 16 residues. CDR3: CASSDFQGWDTGELFF. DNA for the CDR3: TGTGCCAGCAGTGACTTCCAGGGTTGGGACACCGGGGAGCTGTTTTTT. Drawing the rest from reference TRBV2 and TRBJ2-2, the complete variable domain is EPEVTQTPSHQVTQMGQEVILRCVPISNHLYFYWYRQILGQKVEFLVSFYNNEISEKSEIFDDQFSVERPDGSNFTLKIRSTKLEDSAMYFCASSDFQGWDTGELFFGEGSRLTVL.